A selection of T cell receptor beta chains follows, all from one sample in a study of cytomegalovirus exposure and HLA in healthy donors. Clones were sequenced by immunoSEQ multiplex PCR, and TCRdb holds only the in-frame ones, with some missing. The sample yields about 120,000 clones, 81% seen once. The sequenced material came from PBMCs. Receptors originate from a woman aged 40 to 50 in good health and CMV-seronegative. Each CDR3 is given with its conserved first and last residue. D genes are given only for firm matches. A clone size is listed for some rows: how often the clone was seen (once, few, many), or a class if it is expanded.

CASRGLAGEFF	TGTGCCAGCAGAGGACTAGCGGGAGAGTTCTTC	few	11	TRBD2	TRBV6-1	TRBJ2-1
CASSYSGLVGEQFF	TGTGCCAGCAGTTACTCGGGACTAGTGGGTGAGCAGTTCTTC	-	14	TRBD2	TRBV6-5	TRBJ2-1
CASSFQQDTEAFF	TGTGCCAGCAGCTTCCAGCAGGACACTGAAGCTTTCTTT	-	13	-	TRBV7-3	TRBJ1-1
CASSKQGYNEKLFF	TGTGCCAGCAGCAAACAGGGCTATAATGAAAAACTGTTTTTT	once	14	-	TRBV6-1	TRBJ1-4
CASSYTTSGPAEQYF	TGCGCCAGCAGCTACACGACTAGCGGACCCGCGGAGCAGTACTTC	-	15	TRBD2	TRBV5-1	TRBJ2-5
CASSFGQGTDEQYF	TGTGCCAGCAGCTTTGGACAGGGAACCGACGAGCAGTACTTC	-	14	TRBD1	TRBV5-6	TRBJ2-7
CASSPIGGRGDQPQHF	TGTGCCAGCAGCCCGATTGGGGGCAGGGGAGATCAGCCCCAGCATTTT	-	16	-	TRBV7-8	TRBJ1-5
CASSLEQGGVNSPLHF	TGCGCCAGCAGCTTGGAACAGGGTGGTGTTAATTCACCCCTCCACTTT	-	16	-	TRBV5-1	TRBJ1-6
CASSGRDFSYEQYF	TGTGCCAGCAGCGGTAGGGACTTCTCCTACGAGCAGTACTTC	-	14	-	TRBV7-2	TRBJ2-7
CATSSGTGPSNEKLFF	TGTGCCACAAGCTCCGGGACAGGGCCATCTAATGAAAAACTGTTTTTT	-	16	TRBD1	TRBV15	TRBJ1-4
CASKREDTQYF	TGCGCCAGCAAACGGGAAGATACGCAGTATTTT	once	11	-	TRBV10-2	TRBJ2-3
CATSSAGWVVF	TGTGCCACCAGCTCCGCGGGTTGGGTTGTCTTC	-	11	-	TRBV15	TRBJ2-1
CASSPDGTDYYEQYF	TGCGCCAGCAGCCCCGACGGAACGGACTACTACGAGCAGTACTTC	-	15	-	TRBV5-1	TRBJ2-7
CASSEAGVSYNEQFF	TGCGCCAGCAGTGAGGCGGGAGTCTCCTACAATGAGCAGTTCTTC	-	15	TRBD2	TRBV10-1	TRBJ2-1
CAWSAGRGYSNQPQHF	TGTGCCTGGAGTGCAGGGAGGGGGTATAGCAATCAGCCCCAGCATTTT	-	16	-	TRBV30	TRBJ1-5
CASSLGPQGVIAKNIQYF	TGTGCCAGCAGCTTAGGCCCACAGGGGGTAATAGCCAAAAACATTCAGTACTTC	-	18	TRBD1	TRBV11-2	TRBJ2-4
CSVLSGRDGYEQYF	TGCAGCGTTTTAAGCGGGAGAGACGGATACGAGCAGTACTTC	-	14	TRBD2	TRBV29-1	TRBJ2-7
CSVEGGRGADTQYF	TGCAGCGTTGAGGGGGGCAGGGGGGCAGATACGCAGTATTTT	few	14	-	TRBV29-1	TRBJ2-3